Presented here are 17 T cell receptor beta chains from one specimen sequenced in a study of T cells in tuberculosis. The protocol was immunoSEQ multiplex PCR, while the TCRdb copy is restricted to in-frame clones and leaves out a portion. This table has more than 30,000 clones, roughly 95% appearing once. Sequencing used PBMCs. The receptors were sampled from a donor aged 10-29 years with latent tuberculosis or without tuberculosis infection.

The J gene is TRBJ2-1, the V gene TRBV6-6; 10 positions agree with TRBD2. This CDR3 is 16 amino acids long. Per the germline V gene, CDR1 is MNHNY and CDR2 is SVGAGI (reference sequence). The junction had 6 bases not matched to a gene; V was cut back by 5 bases and J by 2 bases. As DNA, the CDR3 is TGTGCCAGCAGTACTCGGACTAGCGGTACCTACAATGAGCAGTTCTTC. Residues: CASSTRTSGTYNEQFF.

The chain combines TRBV7-2 with TRBJ1-2; D remains ambiguous. In germline, CDR1 is SGHTA, CDR2 FQGNSA. Trimming stripped 5 bases from V and 0 bases from J, with 16 bases between. This CDR3 is 16 amino acids long. The CDR3 is CASSPRGPGANYGYTF. Written as DNA, the CDR3 is TGTGCCAGCAGCCCTAGAGGACCGGGAGCTAACTATGGCTACACCTTC.

The gene calls are TRBV5-1 and TRBJ2-1; 12 nucleotides align to TRBD2. V shed 4 bases and J 3 bases; nucleotides not matched to a gene: 5. CDR1 and CDR2 from the germline V gene are SGHRS and YFSETQ. CDR3 size: 16 residues. The CDR3, as DNA: TGCGCCAGCAGCCCGAGGACTAGCGGGGTCTACAATGAGCAGTTCTTC. Protein product: CASSPRTSGVYNEQFF.

The genes are TRBV9 and TRBJ2-1, with TRBD2 identical over 12 bases. Germline V gene sequence: CDR1 SGDLS, CDR2 YYNGEE. After removal of 4 bases from V and 7 bases from J, the junction contained 21 bases not matched to a gene. The CDR3 contains 20 residues. This CDR3 reads CASSLPRTSGNPRPGNEQFF. In DNA, the CDR3 is TGTGCCAGCAGCCTCCCTAGGACTAGCGGGAATCCTCGCCCGGGAAATGAGCAGTTCTTC.

The rearrangement links TRBV14 to TRBJ1-2, with unresolved D. CDR3 length equals 13 residues. V lost 0 bases and J 4 bases, leaving 6 bases between the germline ends. Germline-derived CDR1 and CDR2 are SGHDN and FVKESK. The CDR3 nucleotides read TGTGCCAGCAGCCAAGATCGGGTCTATGGCTACACCTTC. Translated, it gives CASSQDRVYGYTF.

This clone was counted between two and nine times. The rearrangement uses TRBV7-9 and TRBJ2-1; no definite D call. The CDR3 extends over 17 amino acids. V gave up 5 bases and J gave up 4 bases, with 21 bases separating them. Germline values: CDR1 SEHNR, CDR2 FQNEAQ (reference sequence). The CDR3 spells CASSGLTWPKSYNEQFF. The CDR3 region has the DNA TGTGCCAGCAGCGGTCTTACGTGGCCGAAATCTTACAATGAGCAGTTCTTC.

The chain recombines TRBV29-1 with TRBJ2-7, with TRBD2 matching 15 bases. Germline lookup yields CDR1 SQVTM and CDR2 ANQGSEA. V was pared by 3 bases and J by 5 bases, with 11 bases of the junction left unmatched. This CDR3 region has 17 residues. The CDR3, as DNA: TGCAGCGTTGATCAAGCAGGGACTAGCGGGAGGTTCGACGAGCAGTACTTC. Translated, it gives CSVDQAGTSGRFDEQYF.

J is TRBJ2-1 and V is TRBV30; no firm D call. V lost 4 bases, J lost 4 bases, and 8 bases lay in between. This CDR3 has 12 amino acids. Germline V lookup: CDR1 GTSNPN, CDR2 SVGIG (reference sequence). For the CDR3, the DNA is TGTGCCTGGACCCCACATTACAATGAGCAGTTCTTC. Protein sequence: CAWTPHYNEQFF.

The J gene is TRBJ1-2, the V gene TRBV5-4; D possibly corresponds to TRBD1 (5 bases). There are 18 residues in the CDR3. Trimming took 1 base from V and 6 from J, leaving 25 bases between them. Germline V gives CDR1 SGHNT, CDR2 YYREEE (reference sequence). CDR3 DNA: TGTGCCAGCAGCTTGTGGAGTCGAACGGTCAGGGAAAAAGATGGCTACACCTTC. It is translated as CASSLWSRTVREKDGYTF.

The chain couples TRBV6-5 to TRBJ2-7; weak D call: TRBD1 (5 bases). The CDR3 consists of 13 residues. The germline V gene has CDR1 MNHEY and CDR2 SVGAGI. Trimming removed 0 bases at V and 7 bases at J, with 10 bases between. The DNA of the CDR3 is TGTGCCAGCAGTTACTCACCAGGGTGGGAGCAGTACTTC. Encoded protein: CASSYSPGWEQYF.

This clone was observed a single time. This chain joins TRBV5-1 and TRBJ2-7; TRBD2 might be the D (6 bases). CDR3 length: 14 amino acids. Between the trimmed V and J ends, which lost 3 bases and 7 bases, there was a span of 17 bases. Germline CDR1 SGHRS, CDR2 YFSETQ. CDR3 amino acids: CASSSDSEGREQYF. In DNA form, the CDR3 reads TGCGCCAGCAGCTCCGACTCGGAAGGGAGGGAGCAGTACTTC.

The chain carries TRBV7-9 and TRBJ1-4, with TRBD1 as a possible D gene (5 bases). Germline lookup yields CDR1 SEHNR and CDR2 FQNEAQ (reference sequence). Deletions cut 5 bases from V and 4 bases from J, with 11 bases between. The CDR3 contains 14 residues. CDR3 in amino acids: CASSPGGFNEKLFF. The CDR3 bases are TGTGCCAGCAGCCCCGGGGGGTTTAATGAAAAACTGTTTTTT.

This clone was seen a single time. The V gene is TRBV5-4, the J gene TRBJ2-2; unclear D gene. The V end was cut by 2 bases, the J end by 5 bases, with 7 bases between. The CDR3 spans 13 residues. Germline V gene sequence: CDR1 SGHNT, CDR2 YYREEE (reference sequence). The CDR3 sequence: CASSFRGTGELFF. CDR3 nucleotides: TGTGCCAGCAGCTTTAGAGGTACCGGGGAGCTGTTTTTT.

The chain employs TRBV6-5 and TRBJ1-1, with D maybe TRBD1 (6 bases). CDR1 and CDR2 (germline): MNHEY, SVGAGI. This CDR3 is 15 amino acids long. Trimming took 0 bases from V and 6 from J, leaving 14 bases between them. As DNA, the CDR3 is TGTGCCAGCAGTTACTCGAGCGGGGGGCTAGCTGAAGCTTTCTTT. Translating gives CASSYSSGGLAEAFF.

The chain has TRBV28 and TRBJ2-1; 8 bases agree with TRBD2. The CDR3 totals 17 residues. Looked up from germline, CDR1 is MDHEN and CDR2 is SYDVKM. Trimming cost V 7 bases and J 7 bases; bases outside gene matches: 18. Written as DNA, the CDR3 is TGTGCCAGCACCGTGAGAAGGTGGGCGGGAGGTAGGAATGAGCAGTTCTTC. This translates into CASTVRRWAGGRNEQFF.

This clone appeared a single time. The V gene is TRBV19, the J gene TRBJ2-5; unclear D gene. Germline CDR1 and CDR2: LNHDA and SQIVND (reference sequence). There are 13 residues in the CDR3. Deletions cut 3 bases from V and 9 bases from J, with 14 bases between. CDR3 loop: CASSIGGEMAQYF. The CDR3 DNA follows: TGTGCCAGTAGTATTGGCGGAGAGATGGCCCAGTACTTC. The full variable domain, completed using reference TRBV19 and TRBJ2-5, is DGGITQSPKYLFRKEGQNVTLSCEQNLNHDAMYWYRQDPGQGLRLIYYSQIVNDFQKGDIAEGYSVSREKKESFPLTVTSAQKNPTAFYLCASSIGGEMAQYFGPGTRLLVL.

The chain combines TRBV28 with TRBJ1-3; D gene unclear. V lost 4 bases to trimming and J lost 3 bases, with 4 bases between them. From germline, CDR1 is MDHEN and CDR2 SYDVKM. This CDR3 spans 12 amino acids. For the CDR3, the DNA is TGTGCCAGCAGTTCCGGTGGAAACACCATATATTTT. Its protein is CASSSGGNTIYF.